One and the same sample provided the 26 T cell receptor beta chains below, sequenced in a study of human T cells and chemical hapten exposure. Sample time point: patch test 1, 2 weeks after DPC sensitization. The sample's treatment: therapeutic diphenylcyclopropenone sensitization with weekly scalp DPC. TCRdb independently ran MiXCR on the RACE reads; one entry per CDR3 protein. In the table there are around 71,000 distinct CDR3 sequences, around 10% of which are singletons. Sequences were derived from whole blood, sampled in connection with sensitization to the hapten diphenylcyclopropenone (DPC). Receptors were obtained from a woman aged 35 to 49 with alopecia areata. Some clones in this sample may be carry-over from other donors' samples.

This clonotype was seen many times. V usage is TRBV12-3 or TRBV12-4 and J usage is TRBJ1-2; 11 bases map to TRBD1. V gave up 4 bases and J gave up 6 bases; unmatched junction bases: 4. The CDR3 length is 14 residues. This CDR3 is CASSYGQGAHGYTF. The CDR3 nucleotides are TGTGCCAGCAGTTACGGACAGGGGGCACATGGCTACACCTTC.

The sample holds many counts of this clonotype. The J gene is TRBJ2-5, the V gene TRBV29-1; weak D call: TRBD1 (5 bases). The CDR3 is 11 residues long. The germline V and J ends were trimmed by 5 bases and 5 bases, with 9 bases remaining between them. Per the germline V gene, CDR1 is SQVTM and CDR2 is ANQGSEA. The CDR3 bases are TGCAGCGTTACAGGCGGTGAGACCCAGTACTTC. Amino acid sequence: CSVTGGETQYF.

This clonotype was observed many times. CDR3 region: CASSPGFPGGDYGYTF. The CDR3 DNA sequence: TGTGCCAGCTCACCAGGGTTTCCGGGAGGGGACTATGGCTACACCTTC. The V call is TRBV18, the J call TRBJ1-2; D may be TRBD1 (5 bases). Germline V gives CDR1 KGHSH, CDR2 LQKENI. Trimming pared 2 bases from V and 3 bases from J, leaving 16 bases between. This CDR3 has 16 residues. The variable domain in full, with the rest retrieved from reference TRBV18 and TRBJ1-2, is NAGVMQNPRHLVRRRGQEARLRCSPMKGHSHVYWYRQLPEEGLKFMVYLQKENIIDESGMPKERFSAEFPKEGPSILRIQQVVRGDSAAYFCASSPGFPGGDYGYTFGSGTRLTVV.

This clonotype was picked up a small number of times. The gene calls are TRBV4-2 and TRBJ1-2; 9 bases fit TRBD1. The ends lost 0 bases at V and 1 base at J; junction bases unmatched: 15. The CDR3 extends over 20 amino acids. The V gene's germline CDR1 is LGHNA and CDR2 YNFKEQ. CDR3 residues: CASSQDEGSTGGPRNYGYTF. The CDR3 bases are TGTGCCAGCAGCCAAGATGAAGGGTCGACAGGGGGTCCGCGTAACTATGGCTACACCTTC.

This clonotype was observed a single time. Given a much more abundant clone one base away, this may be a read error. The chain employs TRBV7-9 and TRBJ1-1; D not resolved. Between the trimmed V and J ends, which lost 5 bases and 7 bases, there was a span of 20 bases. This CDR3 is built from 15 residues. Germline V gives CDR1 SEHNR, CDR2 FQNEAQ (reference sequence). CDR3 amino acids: CASSRRPGVSIEAFF. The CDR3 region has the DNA TGTGCCAGCAGCCGGAGACCTGGGGTTAGCATTGAAGCTTTCTTT.

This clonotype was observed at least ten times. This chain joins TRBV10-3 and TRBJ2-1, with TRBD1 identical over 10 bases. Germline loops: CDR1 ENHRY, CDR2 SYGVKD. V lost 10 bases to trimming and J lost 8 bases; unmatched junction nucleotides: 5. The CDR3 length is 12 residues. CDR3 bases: TGTGCCACCGGTGGACAGGGGGATGAGCAGTTCTTC. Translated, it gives CATGGQGDEQFF.

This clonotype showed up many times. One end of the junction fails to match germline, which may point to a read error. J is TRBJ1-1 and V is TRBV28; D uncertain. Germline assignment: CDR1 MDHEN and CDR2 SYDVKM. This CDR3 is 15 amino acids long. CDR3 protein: CASSFWGWGGTEVFF. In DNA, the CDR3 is TGTGCCAGCAGTTTCTGGGGTTGGGGAGGCACTGAAGTTTTCTTT.

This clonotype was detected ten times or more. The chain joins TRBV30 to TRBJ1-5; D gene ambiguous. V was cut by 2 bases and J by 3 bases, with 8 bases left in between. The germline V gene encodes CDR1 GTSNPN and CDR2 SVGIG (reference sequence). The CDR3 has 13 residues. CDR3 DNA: TGTGCCTGGAGTCCGGAGATCAATCAGCCCCAGCATTTT. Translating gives CAWSPEINQPQHF.

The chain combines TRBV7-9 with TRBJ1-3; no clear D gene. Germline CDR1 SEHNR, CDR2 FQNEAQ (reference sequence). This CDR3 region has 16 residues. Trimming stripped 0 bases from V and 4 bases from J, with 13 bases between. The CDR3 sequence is CASSLAARRAGNTIYF. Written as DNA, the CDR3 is TGTGCCAGCAGCTTAGCGGCTCGGAGGGCCGGAAACACCATATATTTT.

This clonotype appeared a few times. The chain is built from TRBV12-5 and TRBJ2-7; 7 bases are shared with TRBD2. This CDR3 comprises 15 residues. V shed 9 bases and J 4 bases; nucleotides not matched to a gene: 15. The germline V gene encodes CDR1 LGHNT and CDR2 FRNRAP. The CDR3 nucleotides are TGTGCTAGATCGGGCCGGGCTAGCGGAGGGTACGAGCAGTACTTC. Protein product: CARSGRASGGYEQYF.

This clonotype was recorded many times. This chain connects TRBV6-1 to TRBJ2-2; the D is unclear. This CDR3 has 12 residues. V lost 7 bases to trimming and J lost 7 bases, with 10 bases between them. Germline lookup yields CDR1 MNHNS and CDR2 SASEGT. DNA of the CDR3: TGTGCCAGCACTCAACAAATCGGGGAGCTGTTTTTT. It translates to CASTQQIGELFF.

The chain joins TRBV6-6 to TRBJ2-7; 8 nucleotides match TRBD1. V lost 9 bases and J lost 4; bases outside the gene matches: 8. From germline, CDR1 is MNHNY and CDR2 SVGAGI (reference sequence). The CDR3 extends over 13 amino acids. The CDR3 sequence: CASCRDRPYEQYF. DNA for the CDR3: TGTGCCAGTTGTCGGGACAGGCCATACGAGCAGTACTTC.

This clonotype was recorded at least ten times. Here the CDR3 reads CASSEYGTHINTEAFF. The CDR3 region has the DNA TGTGCCAGCAGTGAATACGGGACTCATATTAACACTGAAGCTTTCTTT. J is TRBJ1-1 and V is TRBV25-1; D might be TRBD1 (5 bases). CDR1 MGHDK and CDR2 SYGVNS come from the germline V gene. This CDR3 has 16 residues. The germline V and J ends were trimmed by 0 bases and 2 bases, with 13 bases remaining between them.

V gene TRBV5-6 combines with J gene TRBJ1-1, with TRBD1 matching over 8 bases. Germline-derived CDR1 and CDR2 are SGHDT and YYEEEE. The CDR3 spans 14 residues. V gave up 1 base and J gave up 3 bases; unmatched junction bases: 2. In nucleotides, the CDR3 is TGTGCCAGCAGCTTGACAGGGGGGTACACTGAAGCTTTCTTT. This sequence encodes CASSLTGGYTEAFF.

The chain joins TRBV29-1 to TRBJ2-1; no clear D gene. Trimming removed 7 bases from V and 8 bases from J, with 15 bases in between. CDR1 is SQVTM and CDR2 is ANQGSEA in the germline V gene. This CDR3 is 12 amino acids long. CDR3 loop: CSGIGGRYEQFF. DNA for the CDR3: TGCAGCGGAATCGGTGGACGGTATGAGCAGTTCTTC.

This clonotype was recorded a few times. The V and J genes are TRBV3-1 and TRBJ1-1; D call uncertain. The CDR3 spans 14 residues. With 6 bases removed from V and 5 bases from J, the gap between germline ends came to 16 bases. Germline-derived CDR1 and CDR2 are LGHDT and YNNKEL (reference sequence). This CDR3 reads CASRRAALETEAFF. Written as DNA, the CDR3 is TGTGCCAGCAGACGGGCCGCTCTGGAGACTGAAGCTTTCTTT. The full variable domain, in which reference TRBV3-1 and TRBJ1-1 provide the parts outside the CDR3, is DTAVSQTPKYLVTQMGNDKSIKCEQNLGHDTMYWYKQDSKKFLKIMFSYNNKELIINETVPNRFSPKSPDKAHLNLHINSLELGDSAVYFCASRRAALETEAFFGQGTRLTVV.

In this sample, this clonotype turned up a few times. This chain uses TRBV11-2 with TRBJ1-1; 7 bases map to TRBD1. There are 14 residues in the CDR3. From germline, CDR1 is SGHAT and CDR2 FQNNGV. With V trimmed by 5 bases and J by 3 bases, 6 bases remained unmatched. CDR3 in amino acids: CASSRGTADTEAFF. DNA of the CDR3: TGTGCCAGCAGCCGAGGGACAGCTGACACTGAAGCTTTCTTT.

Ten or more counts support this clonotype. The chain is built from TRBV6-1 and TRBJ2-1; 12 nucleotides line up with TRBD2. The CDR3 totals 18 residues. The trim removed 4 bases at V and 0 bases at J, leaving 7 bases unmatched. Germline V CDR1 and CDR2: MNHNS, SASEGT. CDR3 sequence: CASSGASGGVFSYNEQFF. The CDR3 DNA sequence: TGTGCCAGCAGTGGGGCTAGCGGGGGGGTCTTCTCCTACAATGAGCAGTTCTTC.

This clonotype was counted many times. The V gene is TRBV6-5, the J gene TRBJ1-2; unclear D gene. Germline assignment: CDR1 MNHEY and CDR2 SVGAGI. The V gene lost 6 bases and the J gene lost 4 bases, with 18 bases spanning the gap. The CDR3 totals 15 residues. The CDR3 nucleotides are TGTGCCAGCAGCTCTCCCGACATTGGTGCCTATGGCTACACCTTC. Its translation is CASSSPDIGAYGYTF.

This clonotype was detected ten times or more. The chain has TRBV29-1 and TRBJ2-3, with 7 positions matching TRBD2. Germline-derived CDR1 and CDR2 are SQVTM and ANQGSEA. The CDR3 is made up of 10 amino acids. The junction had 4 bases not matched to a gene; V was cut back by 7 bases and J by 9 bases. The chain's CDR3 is CSAGEGTQYF. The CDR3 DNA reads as TGCAGCGCTGGGGAGGGGACGCAGTATTTT.

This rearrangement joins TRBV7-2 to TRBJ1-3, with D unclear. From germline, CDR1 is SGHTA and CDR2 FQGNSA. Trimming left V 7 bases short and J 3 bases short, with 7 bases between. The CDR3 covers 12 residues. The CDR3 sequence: CASTLNGNTIYF. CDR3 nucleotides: TGTGCCAGCACCCTGAATGGAAACACCATATATTTT.

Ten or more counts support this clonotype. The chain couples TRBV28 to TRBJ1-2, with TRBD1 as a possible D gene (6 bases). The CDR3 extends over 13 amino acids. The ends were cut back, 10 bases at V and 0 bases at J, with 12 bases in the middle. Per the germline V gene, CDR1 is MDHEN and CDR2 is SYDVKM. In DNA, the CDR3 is TGTGCCATTTTGAAGGGGGCTAACTATGGCTACACCTTC. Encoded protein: CAILKGANYGYTF.

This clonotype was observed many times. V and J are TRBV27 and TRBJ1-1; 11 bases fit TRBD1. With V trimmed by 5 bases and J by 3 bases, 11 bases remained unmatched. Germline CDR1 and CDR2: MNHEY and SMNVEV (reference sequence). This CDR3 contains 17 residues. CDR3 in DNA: TGTGCCAGCAGTCCTTGGACAGGGGGCGGTAGCGACACTGAAGCTTTCTTT. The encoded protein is CASSPWTGGGSDTEAFF.

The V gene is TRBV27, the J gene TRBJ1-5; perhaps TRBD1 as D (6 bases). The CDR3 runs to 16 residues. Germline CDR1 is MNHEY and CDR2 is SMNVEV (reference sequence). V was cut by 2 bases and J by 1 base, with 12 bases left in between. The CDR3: CASSLTGSSSNQPQHF. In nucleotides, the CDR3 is TGTGCCAGCAGTTTAACAGGGAGTTCGAGCAATCAGCCCCAGCATTTT.

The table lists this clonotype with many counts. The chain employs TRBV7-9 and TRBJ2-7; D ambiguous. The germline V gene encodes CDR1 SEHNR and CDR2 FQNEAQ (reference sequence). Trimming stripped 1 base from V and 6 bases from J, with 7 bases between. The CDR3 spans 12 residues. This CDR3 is CASSLVGLEQYF. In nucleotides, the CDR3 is TGTGCCAGCAGCTTAGTAGGGCTCGAGCAGTACTTC. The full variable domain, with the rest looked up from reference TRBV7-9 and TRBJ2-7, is DTGVSQNPRHKITKRGQNVTFRCDPISEHNRLYWYRQTLGQGPEFLTYFQNEAQLEKSRLLSDRFSAERPKGSFSTLEIQRTEQGDSAMYLCASSLVGLEQYFGPGTRLTVT.

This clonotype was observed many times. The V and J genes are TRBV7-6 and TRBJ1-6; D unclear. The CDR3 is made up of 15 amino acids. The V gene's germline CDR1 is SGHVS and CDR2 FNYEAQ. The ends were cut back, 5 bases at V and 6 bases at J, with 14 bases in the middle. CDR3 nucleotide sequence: TGTGCCAGCAGCCCCAGGACGGATTTTAATTCACCCCTCCACTTT. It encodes CASSPRTDFNSPLHF. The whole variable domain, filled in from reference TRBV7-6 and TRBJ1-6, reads GAGVSQSPRYKVTKRGQDVALRCDPISGHVSLYWYRQALGQGPEFLTYFNYEAQQDKSGLPNDRFSAERPEGSISTLTIQRTEQRDSAMYRCASSPRTDFNSPLHFGNGTRLTVT.